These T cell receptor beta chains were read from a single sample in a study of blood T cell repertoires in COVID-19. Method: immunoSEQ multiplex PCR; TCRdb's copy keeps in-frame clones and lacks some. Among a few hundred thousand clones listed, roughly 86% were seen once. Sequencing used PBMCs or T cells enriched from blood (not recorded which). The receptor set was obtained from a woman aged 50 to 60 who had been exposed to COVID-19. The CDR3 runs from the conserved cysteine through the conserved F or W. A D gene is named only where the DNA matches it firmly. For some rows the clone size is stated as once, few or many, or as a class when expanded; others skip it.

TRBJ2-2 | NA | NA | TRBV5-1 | CASSLESTGELFF | TGCGCCAGCAGCTTGGAGAGTACCGGGGAGCTGTTTTTT
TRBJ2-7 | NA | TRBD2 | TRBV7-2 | CASSTTSGDSYEQYF | TGTGCCAGCAGCACCACTAGCGGGGACTCCTACGAGCAGTACTTC
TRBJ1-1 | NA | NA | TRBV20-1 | CSAIAGEAFF | TGCAGTGCTATAGCGGGTGAAGCTTTCTTT
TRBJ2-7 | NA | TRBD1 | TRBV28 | CASSLRQGAGEQYF | TGTGCCAGCAGTTTACGGCAGGGGGCGGGTGAGCAGTACTTC
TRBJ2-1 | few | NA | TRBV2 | CASSGTIYNEQFF | TGTGCCAGCAGTGGGACTATCTACAATGAGCAGTTCTTC
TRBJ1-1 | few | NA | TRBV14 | CASSQARLGTTYRYTEAFF | TGTGCCAGCAGCCAAGCGCGATTAGGCACTACGTATCGCTACACTGAAGCTTTCTTT
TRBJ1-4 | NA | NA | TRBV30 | CAWTRGGEKLFF | TGTGCCTGGACCAGGGGCGGGGAAAAACTGTTTTTT
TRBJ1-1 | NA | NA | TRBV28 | CASSLREGRAFF | TGTGCCAGCAGTTTACGGGAGGGTAGAGCTTTCTTT
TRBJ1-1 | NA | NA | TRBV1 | CTSSQGDRGKLNTEAFF | TGCACCAGCAGCCAAGGGGACAGGGGGAAGTTGAACACTGAAGCTTTCTTT
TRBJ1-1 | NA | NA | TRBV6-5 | CASSPPGGQNTEAFF | TGTGCCAGCAGCCCCCCCGGAGGGCAGAACACTGAAGCTTTCTTT
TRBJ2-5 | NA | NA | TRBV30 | CAWSVQAQETQYF | TGTGCCTGGAGTGTACAGGCCCAAGAGACCCAGTACTTC
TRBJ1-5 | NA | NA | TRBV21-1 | CASMGTGEESNQPQHF | TGTGCCAGCATGGGAACAGGGGAGGAGAGCAATCAGCCCCAGCATTTT
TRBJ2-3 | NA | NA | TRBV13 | CASSLDPGIGTDTQYF | TGTGCCAGCAGCTTAGATCCAGGGATAGGCACAGATACGCAGTATTTT
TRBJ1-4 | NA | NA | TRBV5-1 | CASSLSPGLINEKLFF | TGCGCCAGCAGCTTATCCCCGGGACTGATTAATGAAAAACTGTTTTTT
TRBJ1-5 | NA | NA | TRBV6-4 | CASSEGGPQHF | TGTGCCAGCAGTGAAGGAGGGCCCCAGCATTTT
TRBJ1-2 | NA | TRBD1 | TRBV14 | CASSIRIQGAQGYTF | TGTGCCAGCAGCATCCGCATCCAGGGGGCGCAAGGCTACACCTTC
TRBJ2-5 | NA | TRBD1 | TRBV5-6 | CASSFYDRDETQYF | TGTGCCAGCAGCTTCTATGACAGGGATGAGACCCAGTACTTC
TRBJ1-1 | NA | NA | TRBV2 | CASSEALRATEAFF | TGTGCCAGCAGTGAAGCGCTCAGGGCCACTGAAGCTTTCTTT
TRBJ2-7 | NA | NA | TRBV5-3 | CARSLFCPRAGALKIYEQYF | TGTGCCAGAAGCTTGTTTTGTCCGAGGGCAGGGGCTTTAAAAATCTACGAGCAGTACTTC
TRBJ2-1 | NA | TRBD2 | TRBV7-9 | CASSPRTSGANSYNEQFF | TGTGCCAGCAGCCCAAGGACTAGCGGGGCTAACTCCTACAATGAGCAGTTCTTC
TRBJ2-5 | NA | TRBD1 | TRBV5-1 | CASSLLGTGIGETQYF | TGCGCCAGCAGCTTGTTAGGGACAGGGATAGGAGAGACCCAGTACTTC
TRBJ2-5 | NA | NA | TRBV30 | CAWSVKRQQETQYF | TGTGCCTGGAGTGTAAAACGACAGCAAGAGACCCAGTACTTC
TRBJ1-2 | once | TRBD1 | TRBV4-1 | CASSPHNGQGRANYGYTF | TGCGCCAGCAGCCCCCATAACGGACAGGGGCGGGCTAACTATGGCTACACCTTC
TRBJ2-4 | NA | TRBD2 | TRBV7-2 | CASSLLAGAPLAKNIQYF | TGTGCCAGCAGCCTACTAGCGGGAGCTCCGCTAGCCAAAAACATTCAGTACTTC
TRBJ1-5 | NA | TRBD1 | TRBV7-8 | CASSFLRTGVNQPQHF | TGTGCCAGCAGCTTCCTACGGACAGGAGTCAATCAGCCCCAGCATTTT
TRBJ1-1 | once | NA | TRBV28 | CASKPGQENTEAFF | TGTGCCAGCAAACCGGGACAAGAGAACACTGAAGCTTTCTTT
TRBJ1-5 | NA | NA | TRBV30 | CAWSVEQDQPQHF | TGTGCCTGGAGTGTAGAACAGGATCAGCCCCAGCATTTT
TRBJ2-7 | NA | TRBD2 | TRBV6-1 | CASSASVGLAGLKDEQYF | TGTGCCAGCAGTGCCTCCGTGGGGCTAGCGGGGCTAAAAGACGAGCAGTACTTC
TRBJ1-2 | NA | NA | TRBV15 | CATSSAGSGARGYTF | TGTGCCACCAGCAGTGCCGGAAGTGGGGCGCGCGGCTACACCTTC
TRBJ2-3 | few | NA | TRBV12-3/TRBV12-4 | CASHDRLTDTQYF | TGTGCCAGCCACGACAGACTCACAGATACGCAGTATTTT
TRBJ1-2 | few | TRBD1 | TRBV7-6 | CASSWGNWDSSTYGYTF | TGTGCCAGCAGCTGGGGCAACTGGGACAGCTCGACCTATGGCTACACCTTC
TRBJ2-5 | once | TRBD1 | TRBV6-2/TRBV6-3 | CASSFPRDRGFRGETQYF | TGTGCCAGCAGTTTCCCCCGGGACAGGGGTTTTCGTGGAGAGACCCAGTACTTC
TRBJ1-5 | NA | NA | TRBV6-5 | CASSDSTGPQHF | TGTGCCAGCAGTGACTCGACAGGGCCCCAGCATTTT
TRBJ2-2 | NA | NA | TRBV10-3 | CAISGETPTGELFF | TGTGCCATCAGTGGGGAGACACCCACCGGGGAGCTGTTTTTT
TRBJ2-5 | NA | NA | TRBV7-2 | CASSFPGSQETQYF | TGTGCCAGCAGTTTCCCGGGGTCTCAAGAGACCCAGTACTTC
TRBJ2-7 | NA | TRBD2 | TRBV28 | CASSLAGDNSYEQYF | TGTGCCAGCAGTTTAGCGGGAGACAACTCCTACGAGCAGTACTTC
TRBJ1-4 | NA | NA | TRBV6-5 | CASSYNPGGEKLFF | TGTGCCAGCAGTTACAACCCCGGCGGGGAAAAACTGTTTTTT